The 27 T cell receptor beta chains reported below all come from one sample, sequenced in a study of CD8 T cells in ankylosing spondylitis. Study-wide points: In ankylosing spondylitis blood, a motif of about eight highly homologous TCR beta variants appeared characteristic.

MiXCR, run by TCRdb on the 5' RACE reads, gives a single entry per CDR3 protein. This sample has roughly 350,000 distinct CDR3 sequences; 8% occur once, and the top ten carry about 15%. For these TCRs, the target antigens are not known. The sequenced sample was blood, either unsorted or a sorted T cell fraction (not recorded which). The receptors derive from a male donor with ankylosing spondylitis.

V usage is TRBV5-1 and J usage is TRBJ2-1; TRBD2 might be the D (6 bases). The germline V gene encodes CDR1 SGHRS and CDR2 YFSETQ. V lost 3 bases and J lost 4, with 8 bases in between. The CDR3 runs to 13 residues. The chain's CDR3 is CASSWTTYNEQFF. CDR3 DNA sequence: TGCGCCAGCAGCTGGACTACTTACAATGAGCAGTTCTTC.

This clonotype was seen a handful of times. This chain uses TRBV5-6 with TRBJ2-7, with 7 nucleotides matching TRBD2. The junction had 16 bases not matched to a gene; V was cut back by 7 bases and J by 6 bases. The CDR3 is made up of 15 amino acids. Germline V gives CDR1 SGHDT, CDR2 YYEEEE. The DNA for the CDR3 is TGTGCCAGCCAGGTTGAAAGCAGCGGGACTCTCGAGCAGTACTTC. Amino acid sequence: CASQVESSGTLEQYF.

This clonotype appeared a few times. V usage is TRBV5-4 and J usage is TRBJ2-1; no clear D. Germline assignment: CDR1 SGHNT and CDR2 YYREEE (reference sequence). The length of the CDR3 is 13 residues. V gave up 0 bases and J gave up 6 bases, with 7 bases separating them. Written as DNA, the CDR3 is TGTGCCAGCAGCTTGGTAGTTTCCAATGAGCAGTTCTTC. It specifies CASSLVVSNEQFF.

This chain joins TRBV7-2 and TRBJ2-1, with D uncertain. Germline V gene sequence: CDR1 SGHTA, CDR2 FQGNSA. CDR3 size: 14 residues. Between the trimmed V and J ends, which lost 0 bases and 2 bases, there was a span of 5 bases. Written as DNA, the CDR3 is TGTGCCAGCAGCTTAGCGGGAACCTACAATGAGCAGTTCTTC. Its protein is CASSLAGTYNEQFF.

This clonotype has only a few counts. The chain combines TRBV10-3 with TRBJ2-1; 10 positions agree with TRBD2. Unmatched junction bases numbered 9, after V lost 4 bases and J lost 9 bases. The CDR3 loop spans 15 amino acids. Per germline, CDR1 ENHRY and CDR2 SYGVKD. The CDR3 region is CAISGLAGGTLEQFF. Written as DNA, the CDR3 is TGTGCCATCAGTGGATTAGCGGGAGGTACTCTTGAGCAGTTCTTC.

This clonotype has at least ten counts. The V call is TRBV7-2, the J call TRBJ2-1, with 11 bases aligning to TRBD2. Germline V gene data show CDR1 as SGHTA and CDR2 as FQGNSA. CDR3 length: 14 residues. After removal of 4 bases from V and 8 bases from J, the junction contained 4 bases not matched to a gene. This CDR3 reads CASSSSGRRDEQFF. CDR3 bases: TGTGCCAGCAGCTCTAGCGGGAGGAGGGATGAGCAGTTCTTC.

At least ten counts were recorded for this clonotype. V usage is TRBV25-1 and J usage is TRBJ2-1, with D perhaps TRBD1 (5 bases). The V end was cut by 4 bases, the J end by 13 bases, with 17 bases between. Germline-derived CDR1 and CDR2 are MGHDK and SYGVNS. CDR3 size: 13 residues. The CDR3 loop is CASSAPSGAGQFF. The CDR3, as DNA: TGTGCCAGCAGTGCCCCCTCTGGGGCTGGTCAGTTCTTC.

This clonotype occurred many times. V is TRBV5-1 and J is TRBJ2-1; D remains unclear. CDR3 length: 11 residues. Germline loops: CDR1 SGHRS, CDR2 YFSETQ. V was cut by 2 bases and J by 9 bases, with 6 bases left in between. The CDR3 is CASSLIGEQFF. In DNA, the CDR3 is TGCGCCAGCAGCTTAATTGGTGAGCAGTTCTTC.

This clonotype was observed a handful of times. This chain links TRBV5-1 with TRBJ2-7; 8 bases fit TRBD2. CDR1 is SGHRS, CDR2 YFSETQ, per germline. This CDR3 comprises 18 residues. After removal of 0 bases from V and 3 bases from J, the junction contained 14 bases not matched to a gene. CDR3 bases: TGCGCCAGCAGCTTGGGGGTCCGGGGCTTTGCGGGAGGCTACGAGCAGTACTTC. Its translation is CASSLGVRGFAGGYEQYF.

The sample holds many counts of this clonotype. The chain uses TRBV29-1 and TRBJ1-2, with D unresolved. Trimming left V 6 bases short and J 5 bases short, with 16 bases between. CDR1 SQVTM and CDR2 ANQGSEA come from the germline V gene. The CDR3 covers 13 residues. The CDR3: CSVSATSWYGYTF. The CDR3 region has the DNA TGCAGCGTCAGCGCGACGTCCTGGTATGGCTACACCTTC.

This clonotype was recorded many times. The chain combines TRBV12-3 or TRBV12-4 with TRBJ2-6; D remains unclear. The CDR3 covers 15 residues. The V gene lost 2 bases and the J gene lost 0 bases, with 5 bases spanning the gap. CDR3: CASSLQTSGANVLTF. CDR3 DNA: TGTGCCAGCAGTTTACAGACCTCTGGGGCCAACGTCCTGACTTTC.

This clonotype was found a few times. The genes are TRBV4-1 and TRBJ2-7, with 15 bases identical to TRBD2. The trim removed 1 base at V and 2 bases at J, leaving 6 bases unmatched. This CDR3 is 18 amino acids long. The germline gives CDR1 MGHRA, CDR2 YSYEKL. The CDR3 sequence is CASSQGTSGRAQTYEQYF. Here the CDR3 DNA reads TGCGCCAGCAGCCAAGGGACTAGCGGGAGGGCACAAACCTACGAGCAGTACTTC.

The CDR3 bases are TGTGCCACCAGCAGAGACATCAGTAGGGCCCAAGAGACCCAGTACTTC. Residues: CATSRDISRAQETQYF. The rearrangement joins TRBV15 to TRBJ2-5; D uncertain. There are 16 residues in the CDR3. The germline V gene has CDR1 LNHNV and CDR2 YYDKDF (reference sequence). V dropped 0 bases and J dropped 1 base, with 12 bases sitting between them.

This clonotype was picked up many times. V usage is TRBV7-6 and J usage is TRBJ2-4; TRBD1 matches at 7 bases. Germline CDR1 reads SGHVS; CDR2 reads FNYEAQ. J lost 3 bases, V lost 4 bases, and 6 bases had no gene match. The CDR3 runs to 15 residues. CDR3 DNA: TGTGCCAGCAGCTCGAACACAGGGGACAAAAACATTCAGTACTTC. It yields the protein CASSSNTGDKNIQYF.

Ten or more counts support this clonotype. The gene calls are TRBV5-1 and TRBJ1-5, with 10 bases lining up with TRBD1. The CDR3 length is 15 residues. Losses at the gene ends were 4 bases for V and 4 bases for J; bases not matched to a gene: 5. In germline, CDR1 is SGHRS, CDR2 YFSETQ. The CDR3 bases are TGCGCCAGCAGCAGGGGGGACAGGGGAAATCAGCCCCAGCATTTT. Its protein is CASSRGDRGNQPQHF.

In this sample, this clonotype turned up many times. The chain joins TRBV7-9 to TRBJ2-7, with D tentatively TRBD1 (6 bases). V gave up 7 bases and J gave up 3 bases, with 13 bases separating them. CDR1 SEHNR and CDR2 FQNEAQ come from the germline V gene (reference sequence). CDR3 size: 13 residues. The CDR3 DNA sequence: TGTGCCAGCACTCCGGGACATATCTACGAGCAGTACTTC. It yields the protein CASTPGHIYEQYF.

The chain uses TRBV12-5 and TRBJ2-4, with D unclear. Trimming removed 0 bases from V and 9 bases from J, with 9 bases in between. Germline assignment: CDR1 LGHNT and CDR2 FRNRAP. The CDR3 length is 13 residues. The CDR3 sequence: CASGLVFRGIQYF. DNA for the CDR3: TGTGCTAGTGGTTTGGTATTTCGAGGCATTCAGTACTTC.

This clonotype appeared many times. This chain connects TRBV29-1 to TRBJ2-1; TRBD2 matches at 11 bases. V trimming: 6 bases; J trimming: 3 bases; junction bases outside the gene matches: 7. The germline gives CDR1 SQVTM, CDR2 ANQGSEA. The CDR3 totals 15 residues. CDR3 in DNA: TGCAGCGTATACAGACTAGCGGGAAACTACAATGAGCAGTTCTTC. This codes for CSVYRLAGNYNEQFF.

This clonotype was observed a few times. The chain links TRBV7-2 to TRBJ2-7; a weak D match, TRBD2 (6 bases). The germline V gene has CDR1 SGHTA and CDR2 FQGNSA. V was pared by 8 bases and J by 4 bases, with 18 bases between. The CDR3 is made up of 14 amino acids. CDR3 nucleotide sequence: TGTGCCAGCGGAAGACCGGAGGGCCGGTACGAGCAGTACTTC. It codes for CASGRPEGRYEQYF.

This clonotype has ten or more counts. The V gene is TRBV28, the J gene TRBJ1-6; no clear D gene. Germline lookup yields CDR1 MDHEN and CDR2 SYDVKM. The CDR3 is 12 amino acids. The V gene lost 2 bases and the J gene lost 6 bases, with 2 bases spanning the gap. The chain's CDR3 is CASSLTNSPLHF. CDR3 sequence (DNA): TGTGCCAGCAGTTTAACTAATTCACCCCTCCACTTT.

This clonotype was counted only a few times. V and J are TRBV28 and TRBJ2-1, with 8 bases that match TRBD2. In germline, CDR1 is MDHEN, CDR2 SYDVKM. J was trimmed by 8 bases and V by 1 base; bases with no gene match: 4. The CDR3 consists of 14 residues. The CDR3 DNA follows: TGTGCCAGCAGTTTATCGGGGGGGAGCGATGAGCAGTTCTTC. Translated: CASSLSGGSDEQFF.

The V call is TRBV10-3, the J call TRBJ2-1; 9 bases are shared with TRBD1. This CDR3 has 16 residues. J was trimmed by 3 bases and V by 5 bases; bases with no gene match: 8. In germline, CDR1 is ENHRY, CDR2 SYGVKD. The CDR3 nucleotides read TGTGCCATCAGTCCGACAGGGGGACAGTTCTACAATGAGCAGTTCTTC. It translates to CAISPTGGQFYNEQFF.

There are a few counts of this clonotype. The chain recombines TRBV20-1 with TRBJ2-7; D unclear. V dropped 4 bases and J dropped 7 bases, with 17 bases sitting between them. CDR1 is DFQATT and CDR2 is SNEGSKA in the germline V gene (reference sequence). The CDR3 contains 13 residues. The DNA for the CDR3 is TGCAGTGCTACGCCGTCCAGTCTACGGGAGCAGTACTTC. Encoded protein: CSATPSSLREQYF.

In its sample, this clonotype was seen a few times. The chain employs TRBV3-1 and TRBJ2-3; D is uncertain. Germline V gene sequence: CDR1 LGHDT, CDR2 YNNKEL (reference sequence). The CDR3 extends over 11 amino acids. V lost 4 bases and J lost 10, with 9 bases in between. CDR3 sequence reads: CASSLLDAQYF. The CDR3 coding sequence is TGTGCCAGCAGCCTACTCGACGCGCAGTATTTT.

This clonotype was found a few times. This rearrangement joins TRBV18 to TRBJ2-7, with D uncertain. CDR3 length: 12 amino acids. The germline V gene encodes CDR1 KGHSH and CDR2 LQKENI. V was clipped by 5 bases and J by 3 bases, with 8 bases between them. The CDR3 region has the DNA TGTGCCAGCTCAGAAACAAACTACGAGCAGTACTTC. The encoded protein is CASSETNYEQYF.

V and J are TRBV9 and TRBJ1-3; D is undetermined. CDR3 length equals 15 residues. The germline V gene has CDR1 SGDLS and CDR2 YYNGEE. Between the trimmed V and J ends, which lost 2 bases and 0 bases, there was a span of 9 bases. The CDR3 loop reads CASSVLATSGNTIYF. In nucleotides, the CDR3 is TGTGCCAGCAGCGTGTTAGCGACCTCTGGAAACACCATATATTTT.

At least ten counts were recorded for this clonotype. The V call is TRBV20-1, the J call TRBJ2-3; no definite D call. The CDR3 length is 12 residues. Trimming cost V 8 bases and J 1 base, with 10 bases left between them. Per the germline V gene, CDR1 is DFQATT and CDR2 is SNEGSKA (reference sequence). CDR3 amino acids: CSPQARTDTQYF. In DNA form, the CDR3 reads TGCAGTCCTCAGGCCCGCACAGATACGCAGTATTTT.